These 7 T cell receptor beta chains share one sample of origin, sequenced in a study of Ad26.COV2.S vaccination and SARS-CoV-2 variants. The data were produced by immunoSEQ multiplex PCR, yet TCRdb's version contains in-frame clones alone and is incomplete. The sample consists of about 350,000 clones, 80% to 90% of them appearing once. Treatment noted: roughly 20 received Ad26.COV2.S at low or high dose, single or two shots; about 5 received placebo; per-sample allocation not given. Following the first vaccine or placebo injection, samples were taken on day 63. The material sequenced was peripheral blood, taken in a trial of Ad26.COV2.S vaccine versus placebo. Receptors originate from a person aged 18-65 years who received the Ad26.COV2.S COVID-19 vaccine or a placebo.

The rearrangement uses TRBV7-9 and TRBJ2-7; 7 bases fit TRBD2. J lost 4 bases, V lost 5 bases, and 17 bases had no gene match. CDR1 SEHNR and CDR2 FQNEAQ come from the germline V gene (reference sequence). The CDR3 has 17 residues. The CDR3 loop is CASSPGMASGLEYEQYF. The CDR3 region has the DNA TGTGCCAGCAGCCCGGGGATGGCTAGCGGTTTAGAATACGAGCAGTACTTC.

As regards this clone: A single base separates this from a much larger clone, so it may be a read error. J is TRBJ2-5 and V is TRBV7-9; the match to TRBD2 covers 10 bases. CDR1 is SEHNR and CDR2 is FQNEAQ in the germline V gene (reference sequence). The CDR3 consists of 13 residues. V shed 4 bases, J shed 5 bases, and the junction held 1 base outside the gene matches. The CDR3, as DNA: TGTGCCAGCAGCTCGGGACTAGCGGAGACCCAGTACTTC. Translated, it gives CASSSGLAETQYF.

This chain uses TRBV5-4 with TRBJ2-1; TRBD2 matches 8 bases. The germline V gene has CDR1 SGHNT and CDR2 YYREEE (reference sequence). Losses at the gene ends were 1 base for V and 7 bases for J; bases not matched to a gene: 4. CDR3 length: 14 amino acids. The CDR3 loop reads CASSLSGGRNEQFF. Here the CDR3 DNA reads TGTGCCAGCAGCTTGTCGGGGGGGCGTAATGAGCAGTTCTTC.

CDR3 DNA: TGTGCCACCAGCAGAGAAGGGGATATGAACACTGAAGCTTTCTTT. Residues: CATSREGDMNTEAFF. The J gene is TRBJ1-1, the V gene TRBV15, with a weak D call TRBD1 (5 bases). From germline, CDR1 is LNHNV and CDR2 YYDKDF (reference sequence). The CDR3 spans 15 residues. The V gene lost 0 bases and the J gene lost 0 bases, with 8 bases spanning the gap.

To note about this clone: At the DNA level, this CDR3 is encoded by other sequences in the same sample as well. The rearrangement joins TRBV5-4 to TRBJ1-3; D ambiguous. CDR1 SGHNT and CDR2 YYREEE come from the germline V gene (reference sequence). The V end was cut by 0 bases, the J end by 4 bases, with 5 bases between. The CDR3 loop spans 13 amino acids. CDR3 nucleotides: TGTGCCAGCAGCTTGGCGGGGGGAAACACCATATATTTT. Translated: CASSLAGGNTIYF.

This chain uses TRBV19 with TRBJ1-5, with 9 nucleotides matching TRBD1. CDR3 size: 15 residues. Looked up from germline, CDR1 is LNHDA and CDR2 is SQIVND (reference sequence). With V trimmed by 5 bases and J by 7 bases, 9 bases remained unmatched. The CDR3 sequence is CASSLWGQGTQPQHF. As DNA, the CDR3 is TGTGCCAGTAGTCTATGGGGACAGGGTACACAGCCCCAGCATTTT.

This sequence joins TRBV7-2 and TRBJ2-1; the D gene is possibly TRBD2 (6 bases). In germline, CDR1 is SGHTA, CDR2 FQGNSA. CDR3 length: 19 amino acids. The ends were cut back, 1 base at V and 0 bases at J, with 19 bases in the middle. As DNA, the CDR3 is TGTGCCAGCAGCTTAGGCTACGTAGCGGTCCTCAGCTCCTACAATGAGCAGTTCTTC. Translating it yields CASSLGYVAVLSSYNEQFF.